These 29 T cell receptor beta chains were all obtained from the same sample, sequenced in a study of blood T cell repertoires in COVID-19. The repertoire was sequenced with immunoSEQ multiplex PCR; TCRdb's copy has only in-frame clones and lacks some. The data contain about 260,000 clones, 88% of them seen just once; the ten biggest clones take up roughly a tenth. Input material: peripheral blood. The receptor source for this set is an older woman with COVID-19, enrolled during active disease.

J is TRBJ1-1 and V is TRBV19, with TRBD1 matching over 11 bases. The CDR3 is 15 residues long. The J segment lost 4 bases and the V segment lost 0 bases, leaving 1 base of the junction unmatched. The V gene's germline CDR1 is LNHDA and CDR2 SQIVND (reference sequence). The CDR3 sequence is CASSIEGQGVTEAFF. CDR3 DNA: TGTGCCAGTAGTATAGAGGGACAGGGGGTCACTGAAGCTTTCTTT. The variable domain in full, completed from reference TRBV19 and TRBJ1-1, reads DGGITQSPKYLFRKEGQNVTLSCEQNLNHDAMYWYRQDPGQGLRLIYYSQIVNDFQKGDIAEGYSVSREKKESFPLTVTSAQKNPTAFYLCASSIEGQGVTEAFFGQGTRLTVV.

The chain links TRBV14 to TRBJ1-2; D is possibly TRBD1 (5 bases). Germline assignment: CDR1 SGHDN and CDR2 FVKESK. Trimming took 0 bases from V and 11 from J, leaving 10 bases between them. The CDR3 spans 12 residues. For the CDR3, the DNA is TGTGCCAGCAGCCAAGATCTGGGACTATACACCTTC. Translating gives CASSQDLGLYTF.

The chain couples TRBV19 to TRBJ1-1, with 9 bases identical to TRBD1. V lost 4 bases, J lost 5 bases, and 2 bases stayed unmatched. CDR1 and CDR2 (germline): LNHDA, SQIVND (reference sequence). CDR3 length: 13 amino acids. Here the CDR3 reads CASSNGQGTEAFF. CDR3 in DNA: TGTGCCAGTAGTAATGGACAGGGGACTGAAGCTTTCTTT.

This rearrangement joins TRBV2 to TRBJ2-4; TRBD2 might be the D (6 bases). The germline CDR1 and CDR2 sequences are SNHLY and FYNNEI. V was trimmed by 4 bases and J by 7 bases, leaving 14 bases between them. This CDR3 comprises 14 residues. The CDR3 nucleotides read TGTGCCAGCAGTGGGGGACTCCCGAGGAACATTCAGTACTTC. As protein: CASSGGLPRNIQYF.

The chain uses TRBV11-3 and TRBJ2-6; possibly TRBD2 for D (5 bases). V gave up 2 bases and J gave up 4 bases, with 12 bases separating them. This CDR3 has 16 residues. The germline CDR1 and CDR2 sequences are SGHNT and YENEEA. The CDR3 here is CASSLLRSGGANVLTF. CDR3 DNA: TGTGCCAGCAGCTTACTCCGCTCGGGGGGGGCCAACGTCCTGACTTTC.

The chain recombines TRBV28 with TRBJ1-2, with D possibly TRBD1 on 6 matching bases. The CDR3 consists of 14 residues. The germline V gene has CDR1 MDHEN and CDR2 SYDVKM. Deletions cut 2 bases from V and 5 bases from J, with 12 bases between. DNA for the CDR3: TGTGCCAGCAGTTTAAGGCACAGGGATTATGGCTACACCTTC. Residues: CASSLRHRDYGYTF.

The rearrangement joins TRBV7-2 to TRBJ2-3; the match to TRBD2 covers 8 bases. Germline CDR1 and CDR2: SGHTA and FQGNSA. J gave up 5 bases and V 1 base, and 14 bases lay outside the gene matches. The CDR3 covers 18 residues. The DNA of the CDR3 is TGTGCCAGCAGCTTAGAGGGGAGCGGGAGTGTGTTAGTAGATACGCAGTATTTT. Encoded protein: CASSLEGSGSVLVDTQYF. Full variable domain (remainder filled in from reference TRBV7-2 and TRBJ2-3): GAGVSQSPSNKVTEKGKDVELRCDPISGHTALYWYRQSLGQGLEFLIYFQGNSAPDKSGLPSDRFSAERTGGSVSTLTIQRTQQEDSAVYLCASSLEGSGSVLVDTQYFGPGTRLTVL.

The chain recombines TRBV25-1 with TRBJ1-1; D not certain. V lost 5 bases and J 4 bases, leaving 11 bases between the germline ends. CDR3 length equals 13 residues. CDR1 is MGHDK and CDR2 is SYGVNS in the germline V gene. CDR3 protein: CASSIPGSTEAFF. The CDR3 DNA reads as TGTGCCAGCAGTATCCCGGGTTCCACTGAAGCTTTCTTT.

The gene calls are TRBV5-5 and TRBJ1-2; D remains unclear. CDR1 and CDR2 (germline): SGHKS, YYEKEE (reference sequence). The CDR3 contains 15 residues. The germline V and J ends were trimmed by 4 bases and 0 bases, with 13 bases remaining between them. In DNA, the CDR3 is TGTGCCAGCAGCCCCCATCCCGCGCCTAACTATGGCTACACCTTC. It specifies CASSPHPAPNYGYTF.

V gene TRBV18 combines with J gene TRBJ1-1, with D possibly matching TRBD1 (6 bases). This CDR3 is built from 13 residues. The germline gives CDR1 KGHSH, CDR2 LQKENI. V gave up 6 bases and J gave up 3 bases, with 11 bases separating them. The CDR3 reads CASSGAADTEAFF. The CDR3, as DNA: TGTGCCAGCTCGGGGGCGGCGGACACTGAAGCTTTCTTT.

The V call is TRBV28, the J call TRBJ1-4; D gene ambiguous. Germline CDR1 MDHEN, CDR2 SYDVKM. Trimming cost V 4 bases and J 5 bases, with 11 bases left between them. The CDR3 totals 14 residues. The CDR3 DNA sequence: TGTGCCAGCAGTTCCCCGCGAGGGAATGAAAAACTGTTTTTT. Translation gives CASSSPRGNEKLFF.

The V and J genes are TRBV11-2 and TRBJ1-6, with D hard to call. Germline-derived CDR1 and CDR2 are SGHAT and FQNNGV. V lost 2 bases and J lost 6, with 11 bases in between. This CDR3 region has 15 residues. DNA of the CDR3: TGTGCCAGCAGCTTATTGCAGGCGCCTAATTCACCCCTCCACTTT. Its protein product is CASSLLQAPNSPLHF.

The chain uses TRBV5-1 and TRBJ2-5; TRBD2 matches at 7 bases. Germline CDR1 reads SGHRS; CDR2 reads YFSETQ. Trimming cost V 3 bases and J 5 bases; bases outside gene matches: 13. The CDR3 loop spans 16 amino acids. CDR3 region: CASSSSPRGVRETQYF. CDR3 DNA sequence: TGCGCCAGCAGCTCCTCTCCTCGGGGGGTTCGGGAGACCCAGTACTTC.

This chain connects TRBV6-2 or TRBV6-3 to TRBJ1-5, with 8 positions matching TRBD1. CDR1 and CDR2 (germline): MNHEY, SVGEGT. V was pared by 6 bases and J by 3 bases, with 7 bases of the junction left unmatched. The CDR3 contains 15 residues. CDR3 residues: CASSLPQGDNQPQHF. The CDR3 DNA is TGTGCCAGCAGCCTACCACAGGGGGACAATCAGCCCCAGCATTTT.

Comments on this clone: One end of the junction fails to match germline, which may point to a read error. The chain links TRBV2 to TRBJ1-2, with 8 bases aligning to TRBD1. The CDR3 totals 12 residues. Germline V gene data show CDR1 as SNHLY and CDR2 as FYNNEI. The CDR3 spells CAGGQGLFGCTF. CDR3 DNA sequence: TGTGCCGGCGGACAGGGTCTCTTTGGCTGCACCTTC.

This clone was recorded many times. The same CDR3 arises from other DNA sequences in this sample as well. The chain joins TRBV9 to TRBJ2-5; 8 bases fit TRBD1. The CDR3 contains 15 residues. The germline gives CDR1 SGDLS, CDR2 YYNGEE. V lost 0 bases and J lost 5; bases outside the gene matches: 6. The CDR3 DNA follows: TGTGCCAGCAGCGTAGATCAGGGGGCTAAGGAGACCCAGTACTTC. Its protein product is CASSVDQGAKETQYF.

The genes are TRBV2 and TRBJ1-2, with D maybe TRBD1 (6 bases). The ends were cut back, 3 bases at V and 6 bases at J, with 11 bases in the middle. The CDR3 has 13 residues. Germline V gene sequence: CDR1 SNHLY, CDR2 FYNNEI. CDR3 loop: CASSELGANGYTF. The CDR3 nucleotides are TGTGCCAGCAGTGAGTTGGGGGCGAATGGCTACACCTTC.

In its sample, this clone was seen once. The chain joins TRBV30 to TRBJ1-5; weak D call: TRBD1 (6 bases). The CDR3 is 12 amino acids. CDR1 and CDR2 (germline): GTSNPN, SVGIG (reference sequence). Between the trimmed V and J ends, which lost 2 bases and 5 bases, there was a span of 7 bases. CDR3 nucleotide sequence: TGTGCCTGGAGTACAGGGTATCAGCCCCAGCATTTT. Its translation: CAWSTGYQPQHF. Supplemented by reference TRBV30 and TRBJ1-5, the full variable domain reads SQTIHQWPATLVQPVGSPLSLECTVEGTSNPNLYWYRQAAGRGLQLLFYSVGIGQISSEVPQNLSASRPQDRQFILSSKKLLLSDSGFYLCAWSTGYQPQHFGDGTRLSIL.

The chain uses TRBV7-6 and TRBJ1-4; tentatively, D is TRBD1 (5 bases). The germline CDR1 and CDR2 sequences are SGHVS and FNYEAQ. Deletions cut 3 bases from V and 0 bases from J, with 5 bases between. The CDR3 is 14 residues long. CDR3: CASSFRATNEKLFF. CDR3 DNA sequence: TGTGCCAGCAGCTTCAGGGCAACTAATGAAAAACTGTTTTTT. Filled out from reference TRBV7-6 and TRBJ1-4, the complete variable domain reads GAGVSQSPRYKVTKRGQDVALRCDPISGHVSLYWYRQALGQGPEFLTYFNYEAQQDKSGLPNDRFSAERPEGSISTLTIQRTEQRDSAMYRCASSFRATNEKLFFGSGTQLSVL.

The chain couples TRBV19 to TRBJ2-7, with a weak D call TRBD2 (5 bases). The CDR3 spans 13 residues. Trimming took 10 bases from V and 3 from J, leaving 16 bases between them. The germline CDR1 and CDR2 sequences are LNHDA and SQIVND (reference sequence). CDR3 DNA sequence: TGTGCCACCTCTGGCCTAAGCGGCTACGAGCAGTACTTC. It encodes CATSGLSGYEQYF.

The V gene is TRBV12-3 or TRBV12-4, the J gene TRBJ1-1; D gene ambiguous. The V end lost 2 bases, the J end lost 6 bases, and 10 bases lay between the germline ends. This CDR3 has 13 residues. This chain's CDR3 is CASSLFPGAEAFF. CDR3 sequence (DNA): TGTGCCAGCAGTTTATTCCCGGGTGCTGAAGCTTTCTTT.

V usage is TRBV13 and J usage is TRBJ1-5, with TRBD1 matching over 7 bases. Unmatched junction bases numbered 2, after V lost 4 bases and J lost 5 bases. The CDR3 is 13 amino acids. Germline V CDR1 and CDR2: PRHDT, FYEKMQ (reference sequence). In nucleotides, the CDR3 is TGTGCCAGCAGCTCTACAGGGGATCAGCCCCAGCATTTT. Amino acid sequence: CASSSTGDQPQHF.

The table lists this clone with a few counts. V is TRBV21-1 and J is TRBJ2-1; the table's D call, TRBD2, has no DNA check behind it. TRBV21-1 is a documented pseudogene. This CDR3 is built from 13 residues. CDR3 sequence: CASSLGGYNEQFF. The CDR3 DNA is TGTGCCAGCAGCCTCGGGGGTTACAATGAGCAGTTCTTC.

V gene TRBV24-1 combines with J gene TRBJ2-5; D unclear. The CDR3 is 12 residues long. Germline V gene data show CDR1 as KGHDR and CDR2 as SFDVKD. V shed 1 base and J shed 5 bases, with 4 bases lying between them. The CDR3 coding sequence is TGTGCCACCAGTGATTTACGGGAGACCCAGTACTTC. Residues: CATSDLRETQYF.

CDR3 protein: CASTGLARGNEQFF. CDR3 in DNA: TGTGCCAGCACTGGACTAGCGAGGGGCAATGAGCAGTTCTTC. The chain is built from TRBV2 and TRBJ2-1; 9 nucleotides agree with TRBD2. Germline V gene lookup returns CDR1 SNHLY and CDR2 FYNNEI. V lost 7 bases to trimming and J lost 6 bases; unmatched junction nucleotides: 7. CDR3 length equals 14 residues.

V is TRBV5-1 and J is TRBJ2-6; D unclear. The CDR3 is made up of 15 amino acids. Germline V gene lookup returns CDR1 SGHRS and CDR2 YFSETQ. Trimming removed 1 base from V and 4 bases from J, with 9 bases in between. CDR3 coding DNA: TGCGCCAGCAGCTTGTCAACAGCCGGGGCCAACGTCCTGACTTTC. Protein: CASSLSTAGANVLTF.

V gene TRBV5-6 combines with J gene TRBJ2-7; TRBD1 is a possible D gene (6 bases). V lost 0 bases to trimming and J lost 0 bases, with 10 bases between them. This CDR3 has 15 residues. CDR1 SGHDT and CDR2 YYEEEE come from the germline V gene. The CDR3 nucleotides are TGTGCCAGCAGCTTGGGCCAGGGGACCTCCTACGAGCAGTACTTC. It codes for CASSLGQGTSYEQYF.

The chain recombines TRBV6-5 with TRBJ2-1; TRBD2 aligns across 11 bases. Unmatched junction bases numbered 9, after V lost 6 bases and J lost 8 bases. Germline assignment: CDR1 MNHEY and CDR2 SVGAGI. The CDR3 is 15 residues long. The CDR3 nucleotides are TGTGCCAGCAGCATCACTAGCGGGAGTTCCTATGAGCAGTTCTTC. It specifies CASSITSGSSYEQFF.

The CDR3 sequence: CASSRRLAGLYNEQFF. In DNA form, the CDR3 reads TGTGCCAGCAGCCGTCGACTAGCGGGACTCTACAATGAGCAGTTCTTC. V and J are TRBV28 and TRBJ2-1, with 11 positions matching TRBD2. CDR3 length: 16 residues. Germline CDR1 MDHEN, CDR2 SYDVKM. The trim removed 6 bases at V and 3 bases at J, leaving 7 bases unmatched.